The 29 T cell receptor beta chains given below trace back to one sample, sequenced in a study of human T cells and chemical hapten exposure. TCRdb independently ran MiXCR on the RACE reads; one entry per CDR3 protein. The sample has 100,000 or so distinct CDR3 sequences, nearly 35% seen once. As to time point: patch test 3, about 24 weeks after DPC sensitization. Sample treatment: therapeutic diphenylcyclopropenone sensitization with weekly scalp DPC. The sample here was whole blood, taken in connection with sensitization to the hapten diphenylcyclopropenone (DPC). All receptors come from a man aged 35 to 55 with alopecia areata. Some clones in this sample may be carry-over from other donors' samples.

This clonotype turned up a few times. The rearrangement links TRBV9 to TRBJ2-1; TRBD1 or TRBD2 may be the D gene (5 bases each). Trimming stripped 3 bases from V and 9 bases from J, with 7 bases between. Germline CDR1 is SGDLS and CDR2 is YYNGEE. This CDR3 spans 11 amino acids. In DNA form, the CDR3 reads TGTGCCAGCAGCGAGGGGAGTGAGCAGTTCTTC. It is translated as CASSEGSEQFF.

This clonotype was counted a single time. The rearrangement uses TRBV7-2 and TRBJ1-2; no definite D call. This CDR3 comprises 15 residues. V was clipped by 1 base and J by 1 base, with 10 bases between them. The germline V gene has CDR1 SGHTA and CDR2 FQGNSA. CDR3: CASSLDSSFNYGYTF. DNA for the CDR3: TGTGCCAGCAGCTTAGACAGTAGCTTTAACTATGGCTACACCTTC.

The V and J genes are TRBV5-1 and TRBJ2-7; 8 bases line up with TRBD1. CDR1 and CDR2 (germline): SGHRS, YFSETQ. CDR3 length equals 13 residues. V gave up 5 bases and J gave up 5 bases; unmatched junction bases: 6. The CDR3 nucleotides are TGCGCCAGCAGGCACGACAGGGGTAACGAGCAGTACTTC. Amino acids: CASRHDRGNEQYF.

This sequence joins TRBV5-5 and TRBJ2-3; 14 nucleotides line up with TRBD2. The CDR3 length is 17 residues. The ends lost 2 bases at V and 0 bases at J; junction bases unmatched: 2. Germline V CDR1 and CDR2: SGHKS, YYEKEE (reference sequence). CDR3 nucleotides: TGTGCCAGCAGCTTCGGACTAGCGGGAGGAAGCACAGATACGCAGTATTTT. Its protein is CASSFGLAGGSTDTQYF.

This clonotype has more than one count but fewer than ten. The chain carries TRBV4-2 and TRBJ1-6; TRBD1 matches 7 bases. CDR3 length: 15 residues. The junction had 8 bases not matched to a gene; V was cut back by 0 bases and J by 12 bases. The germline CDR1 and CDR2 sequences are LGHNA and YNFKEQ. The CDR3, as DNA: TGTGCCAGCAGCCAAGAAACAGGGGCAGGCTTACCCCTCCACTTT. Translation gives CASSQETGAGLPLHF.

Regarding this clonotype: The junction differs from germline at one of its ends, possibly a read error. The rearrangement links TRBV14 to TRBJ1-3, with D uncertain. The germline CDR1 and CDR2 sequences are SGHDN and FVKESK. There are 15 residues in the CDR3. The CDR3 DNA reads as TGCGCCAGCAGCCAAGGACGGTCACTCGGAAACACCATATATTTT. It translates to CASSQGRSLGNTIYF.

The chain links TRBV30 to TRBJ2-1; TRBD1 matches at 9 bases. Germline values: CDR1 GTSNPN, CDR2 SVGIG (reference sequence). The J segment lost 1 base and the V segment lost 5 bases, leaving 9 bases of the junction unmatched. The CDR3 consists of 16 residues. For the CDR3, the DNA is TGTGCCTGGGGGGGAATACAGGGGGCGTCCTACAATGAGCAGTTCTTC. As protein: CAWGGIQGASYNEQFF.

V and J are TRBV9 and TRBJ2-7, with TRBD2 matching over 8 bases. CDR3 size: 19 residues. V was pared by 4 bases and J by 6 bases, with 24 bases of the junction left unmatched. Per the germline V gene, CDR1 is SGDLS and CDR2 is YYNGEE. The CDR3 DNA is TGTGCCAGCAGCTCCAGAAATACCGCGGGAGGCCTCTTCTCCCTCGAGCAGTACGTC. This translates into CASSSRNTAGGLFSLEQYV.

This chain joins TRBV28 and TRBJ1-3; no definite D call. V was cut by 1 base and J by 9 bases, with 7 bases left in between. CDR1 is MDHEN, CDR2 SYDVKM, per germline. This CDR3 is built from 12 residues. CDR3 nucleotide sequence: TGTGCCAGCAGTTTATCCCCTGGCACCATATATTTT. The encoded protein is CASSLSPGTIYF.

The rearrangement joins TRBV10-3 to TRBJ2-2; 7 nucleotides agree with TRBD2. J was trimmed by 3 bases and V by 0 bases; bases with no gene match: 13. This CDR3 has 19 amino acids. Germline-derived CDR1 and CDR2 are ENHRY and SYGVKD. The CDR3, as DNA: TGTGCCATCAGTGAGTCGAGCGGGGCAGGATTCCGATACACCGGGGAGCTGTTTTTT. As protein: CAISESSGAGFRYTGELFF.

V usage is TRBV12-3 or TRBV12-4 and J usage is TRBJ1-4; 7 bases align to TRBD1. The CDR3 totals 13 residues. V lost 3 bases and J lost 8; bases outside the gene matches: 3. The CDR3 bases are TGTGCCAGCAGTTTTGACAGGGACGAAAAACTGTTTTTT. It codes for CASSFDRDEKLFF.

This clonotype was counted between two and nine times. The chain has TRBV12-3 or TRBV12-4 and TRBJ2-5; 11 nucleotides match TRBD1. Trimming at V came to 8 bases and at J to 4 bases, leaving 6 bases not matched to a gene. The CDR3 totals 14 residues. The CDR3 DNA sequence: TGTGCCAGCGCCCCGGGGACAGGGGGAGAGACCCAGTACTTC. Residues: CASAPGTGGETQYF.

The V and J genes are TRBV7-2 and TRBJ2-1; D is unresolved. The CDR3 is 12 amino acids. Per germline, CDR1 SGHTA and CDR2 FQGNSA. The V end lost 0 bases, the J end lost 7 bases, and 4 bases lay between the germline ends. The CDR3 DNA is TGTGCCAGCAGCTTAGCGGAGAATGAGCAGTTCTTC. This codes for CASSLAENEQFF. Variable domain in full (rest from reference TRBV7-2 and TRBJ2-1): GAGVSQSPSNKVTEKGKDVELRCDPISGHTALYWYRQSLGQGLEFLIYFQGNSAPDKSGLPSDRFSAERTGGSVSTLTIQRTQQEDSAVYLCASSLAENEQFFGPGTRLTVL.

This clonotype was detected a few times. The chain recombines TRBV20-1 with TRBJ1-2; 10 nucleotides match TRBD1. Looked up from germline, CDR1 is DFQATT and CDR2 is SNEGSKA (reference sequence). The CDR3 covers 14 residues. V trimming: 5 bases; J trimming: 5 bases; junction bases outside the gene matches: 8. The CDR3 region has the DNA TGCAGTGCTCCAACCGGGACAGGGGAATATGGCTACACCTTC. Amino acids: CSAPTGTGEYGYTF.

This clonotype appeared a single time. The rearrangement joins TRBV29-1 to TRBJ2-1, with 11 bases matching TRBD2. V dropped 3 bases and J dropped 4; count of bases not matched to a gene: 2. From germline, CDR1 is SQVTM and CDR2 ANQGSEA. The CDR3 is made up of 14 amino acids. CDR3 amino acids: CSVDGTSGYNEQFF. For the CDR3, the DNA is TGCAGCGTTGATGGGACTAGCGGATACAATGAGCAGTTCTTC.

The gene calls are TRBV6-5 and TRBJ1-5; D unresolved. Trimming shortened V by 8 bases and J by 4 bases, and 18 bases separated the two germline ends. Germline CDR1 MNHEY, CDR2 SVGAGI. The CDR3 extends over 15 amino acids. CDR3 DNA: TGTGCCAGCCAGACCGTATATGGCAGTAATCAGCCCCAGCATTTT. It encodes CASQTVYGSNQPQHF.

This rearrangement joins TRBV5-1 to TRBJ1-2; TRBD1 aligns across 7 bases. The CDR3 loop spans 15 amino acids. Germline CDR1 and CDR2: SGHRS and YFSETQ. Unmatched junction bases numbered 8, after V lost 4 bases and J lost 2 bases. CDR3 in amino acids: CASSMGQLLNYGYTF. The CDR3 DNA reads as TGCGCCAGCAGCATGGGACAGCTTCTCAACTATGGCTACACCTTC.

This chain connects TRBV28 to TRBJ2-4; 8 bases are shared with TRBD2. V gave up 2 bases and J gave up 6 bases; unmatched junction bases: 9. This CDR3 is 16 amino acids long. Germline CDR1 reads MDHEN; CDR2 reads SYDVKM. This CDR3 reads CASSLNPGGPGNIQYF. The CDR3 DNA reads TGTGCCAGCAGTTTAAATCCGGGAGGGCCGGGAAACATTCAGTACTTC.

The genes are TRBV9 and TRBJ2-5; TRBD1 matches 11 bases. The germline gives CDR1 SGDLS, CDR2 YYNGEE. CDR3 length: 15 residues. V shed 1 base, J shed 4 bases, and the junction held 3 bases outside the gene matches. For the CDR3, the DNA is TGTGCCAGCAGCGTAACCGGGACAGGGGGAGAGACCCAGTACTTC. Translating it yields CASSVTGTGGETQYF.

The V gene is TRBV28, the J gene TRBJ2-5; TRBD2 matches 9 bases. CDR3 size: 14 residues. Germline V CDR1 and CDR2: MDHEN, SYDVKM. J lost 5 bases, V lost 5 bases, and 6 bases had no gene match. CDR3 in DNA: TGTGCCAGCAGTATCGGGACTAGCCTGGAGACCCAGTACTTC. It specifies CASSIGTSLETQYF.

This CDR3 reads CAWTPGANVLTF. Here the CDR3 DNA reads TGTGCCTGGACACCTGGGGCCAACGTCCTGACTTTC. The rearrangement links TRBV30 to TRBJ2-6, with D uncertain. Trimming left V 4 bases short and J 2 bases short, with 3 bases between. The CDR3 is 12 amino acids. CDR1 is GTSNPN and CDR2 is SVGIG in the germline V gene (reference sequence).

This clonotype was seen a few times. As DNA, the CDR3 is TGTGCCAGCAGCTTCTACCAACAGGGAAACACCGGGGAGCTGTTTTTT. This translates into CASSFYQQGNTGELFF. This chain uses TRBV11-3 with TRBJ2-2, with D possibly being TRBD1 (6 bases). V was shortened by 3 bases and J by 2 bases, with 13 bases between the two germline ends. The CDR3 runs 16 residues. Looked up from germline, CDR1 is SGHNT and CDR2 is YENEEA. Full variable domain (rest looked up from reference TRBV11-3 and TRBJ2-2): EAGVVQSPRYKIIEKKQPVAFWCNPISGHNTLYWYLQNLGQGPELLIRYENEEAVDDSQLPKDRFSAERLKGVDSTLKIQPAELGDSAVYLCASSFYQQGNTGELFFGEGSRLTVL.

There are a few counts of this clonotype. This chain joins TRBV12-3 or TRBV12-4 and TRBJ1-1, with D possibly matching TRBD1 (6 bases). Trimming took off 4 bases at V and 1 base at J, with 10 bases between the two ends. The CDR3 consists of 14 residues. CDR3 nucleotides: TGTGCCAGCAGTTCCCAACAGGGGAACACTGAAGCTTTCTTT. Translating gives CASSSQQGNTEAFF.

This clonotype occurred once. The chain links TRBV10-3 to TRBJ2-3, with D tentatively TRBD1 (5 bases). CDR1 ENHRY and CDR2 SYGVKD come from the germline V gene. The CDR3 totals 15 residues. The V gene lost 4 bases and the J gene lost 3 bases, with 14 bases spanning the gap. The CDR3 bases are TGTGCCATCAGTGCAGGGCAAACAGAGACAGATACGCAGTATTTT. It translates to CAISAGQTETDTQYF.

DNA for the CDR3: TGTGCCTGCCGACTAGCGGGAGGGCGGAATGAGCAGTTCTTC. Translated, it gives CACRLAGGRNEQFF. The chain recombines TRBV30 with TRBJ2-1; TRBD2 agrees at 14 bases. The germline V gene has CDR1 GTSNPN and CDR2 SVGIG (reference sequence). V trimming: 6 bases; J trimming: 7 bases; junction bases outside the gene matches: 5. This CDR3 contains 14 residues.

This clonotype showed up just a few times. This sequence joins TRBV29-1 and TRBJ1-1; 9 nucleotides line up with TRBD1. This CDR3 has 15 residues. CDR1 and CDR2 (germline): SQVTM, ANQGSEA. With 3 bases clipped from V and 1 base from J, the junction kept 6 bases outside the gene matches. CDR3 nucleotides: TGCAGCGTTGAGGGGACAGGGACGTCGAACACTGAAGCTTTCTTT. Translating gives CSVEGTGTSNTEAFF.

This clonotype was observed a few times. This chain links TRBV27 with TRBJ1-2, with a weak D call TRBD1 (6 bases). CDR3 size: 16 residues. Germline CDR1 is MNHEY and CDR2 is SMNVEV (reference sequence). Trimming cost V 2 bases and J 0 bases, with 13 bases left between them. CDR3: CASSLLTGKTNYGYTF. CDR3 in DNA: TGTGCCAGCAGTTTACTCACAGGGAAAACTAACTATGGCTACACCTTC.

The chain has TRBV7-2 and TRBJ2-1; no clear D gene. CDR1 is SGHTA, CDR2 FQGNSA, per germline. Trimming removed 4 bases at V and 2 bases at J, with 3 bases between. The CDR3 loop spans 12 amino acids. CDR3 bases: TGTGCCAGCAGCTCGACCTACAATGAGCAGTTCTTC. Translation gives CASSSTYNEQFF.

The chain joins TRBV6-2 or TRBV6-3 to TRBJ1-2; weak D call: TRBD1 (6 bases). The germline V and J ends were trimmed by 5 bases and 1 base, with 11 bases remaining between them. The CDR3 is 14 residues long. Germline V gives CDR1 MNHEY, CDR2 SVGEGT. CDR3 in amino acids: CASSGTNLNYGYTF. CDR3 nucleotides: TGTGCCAGCAGTGGGACAAACCTTAACTATGGCTACACCTTC.